Each of the 21 T cell receptor beta chains below was sequenced from the same sample in a study of cytomegalovirus exposure and HLA in healthy donors. Amplification used 60 Vbeta primers and 13 Jbeta primers. Clones were read by immunoSEQ multiplex PCR, and TCRdb kept only the in-frame ones, dropping some. The sample records around 210,000 clones, roughly 78% being singletons. The sample comprised PBMCs. The receptors here all came from a boy between 10 and 17 years old in good health and CMV-seronegative.

The chain recombines TRBV19 with TRBJ2-7, with 10 positions matching TRBD2. Germline trimming cut 4 bases from V and 1 base from J; bases unmatched to any gene: 7. Germline values: CDR1 LNHDA, CDR2 SQIVND (reference sequence). The CDR3 is made up of 16 amino acids. In DNA, the CDR3 is TGTGCCAGTAGTAATCTAGCGGGAGCCCCATCCTACGAGCAGTACTTC. Translation: CASSNLAGAPSYEQYF. Supplemented by reference TRBV19 and TRBJ2-7, the full variable domain reads DGGITQSPKYLFRKEGQNVTLSCEQNLNHDAMYWYRQDPGQGLRLIYYSQIVNDFQKGDIAEGYSVSREKKESFPLTVTSAQKNPTAFYLCASSNLAGAPSYEQYFGPGTRLTVT.

J is TRBJ2-2 and V is TRBV11-2, with unresolved D. Germline CDR1 SGHAT, CDR2 FQNNGV. V gave up 5 bases and J gave up 4 bases, with 8 bases separating them. The CDR3 has 13 residues. The CDR3 sequence: CASSPLTTGELFF. DNA for the CDR3: TGTGCCAGCAGCCCTCTAACCACCGGGGAGCTGTTTTTT.

DNA of the CDR3: TGTGCCAGCAGTGTGACTTCGGACAGGGGATATGGCTACACCTTC. It is translated as CASSVTSDRGYGYTF. V gene TRBV6-1 combines with J gene TRBJ1-2; 9 bases agree with TRBD1. The CDR3 is 15 residues long. Trimming cost V 4 bases and J 5 bases; bases outside gene matches: 8. Germline values: CDR1 MNHNS, CDR2 SASEGT.

This chain links TRBV7-2 with TRBJ2-7; the D gene is possibly TRBD1 (6 bases). V was clipped by 0 bases and J by 1 base, with 13 bases between them. The CDR3 covers 16 residues. Per germline, CDR1 SGHTA and CDR2 FQGNSA. DNA for the CDR3: TGTGCCAGCAGCTTAGCGTACGGACAGATTTCCTACGAGCAGTACTTC. Amino acid sequence: CASSLAYGQISYEQYF.

The chain uses TRBV2 and TRBJ1-1; 10 bases map to TRBD1. J was trimmed by 5 bases and V by 7 bases; bases with no gene match: 13. Germline V lookup: CDR1 SNHLY, CDR2 FYNNEI. This CDR3 spans 16 amino acids. CDR3 DNA: TGTGCCAGCACCCGCGGGATCCGGGACAGGGGAACTGAAGCTTTCTTT. It encodes CASTRGIRDRGTEAFF.

V is TRBV21-1 and J is TRBJ1-1; TRBD1, the D gene given by the table, was not confirmed from the DNA. TRBV21-1 is labeled a pseudogene. This CDR3 is 16 amino acids long. CDR3 sequence reads: CASSNTLDRVDTEAFF. The CDR3 nucleotides are TGTGCCAGCAGCAATACCTTAGACAGGGTGGACACTGAAGCTTTCTTT.

The chain combines TRBV7-9 with TRBJ1-1; no firm D call. Trimming pared 4 bases from V and 1 base from J, leaving 7 bases between. There are 13 residues in the CDR3. Germline CDR1 is SEHNR and CDR2 is FQNEAQ (reference sequence). The CDR3 loop reads CASSSVSNTEAFF. The CDR3 DNA reads TGTGCCAGCAGCTCCGTTTCGAACACTGAAGCTTTCTTT. Full variable domain (outside the CDR3, taken from reference TRBV7-9 and TRBJ1-1): DTGVSQNPRHKITKRGQNVTFRCDPISEHNRLYWYRQTLGQGPEFLTYFQNEAQLEKSRLLSDRFSAERPKGSFSTLEIQRTEQGDSAMYLCASSSVSNTEAFFGQGTRLTVV.

A remark on this clone: The same CDR3 can be traced to other DNA sequences in this sample. The rearrangement joins TRBV11-3 to TRBJ1-2; D uncertain. The CDR3 runs 15 residues. Trimming left V 0 bases short and J 0 bases short, with 8 bases between. CDR1 SGHNT and CDR2 YENEEA come from the germline V gene. The CDR3 is CASSLDGPTNYGYTF. The DNA for the CDR3 is TGTGCCAGCAGCTTAGATGGGCCTACTAACTATGGCTACACCTTC.

Comments on this clone: At the DNA level, this CDR3 is encoded by other sequences in the same sample as well. The V gene is TRBV30, the J gene TRBJ1-5, with D perhaps matching TRBD1 (5 bases). The ends were cut back, 0 bases at V and 4 bases at J, with 7 bases in the middle. The V gene's germline CDR1 is GTSNPN and CDR2 SVGIG (reference sequence). This CDR3 has 13 residues. The CDR3 sequence: CAWSVEGNQPQHF. CDR3 DNA sequence: TGTGCCTGGAGTGTGGAGGGGAATCAGCCCCAGCATTTT.

The V gene is TRBV29-1, the J gene TRBJ1-2, with a tentative D call TRBD1 (5 bases). Germline CDR1 is SQVTM and CDR2 is ANQGSEA. The V and J ends lost 4 bases and 8 bases respectively, with 20 bases between them. This CDR3 contains 14 residues. DNA for the CDR3: TGCAGCGTTGCGGGGGGGGAGGTGATCTCCGGCTACACCTTC. Translation gives CSVAGGEVISGYTF. Looking up the rest from reference TRBV29-1 and TRBJ1-2 gives the full variable domain: SAVISQKPSRDICQRGTSLTIQCQVDSQVTMMFWYRQQPGQSLTLIATANQGSEATYESGFVIDKFPISRPNLTFSTLTVSNMSPEDSSIYLCSVAGGEVISGYTFGSGTRLTVV.

The chain carries TRBV11-2 and TRBJ2-7; 10 nucleotides line up with TRBD2. The ends lost 1 base at V and 6 bases at J; junction bases unmatched: 6. Germline V gene data show CDR1 as SGHAT and CDR2 as FQNNGV. The CDR3 has 15 residues. Here the CDR3 reads CASSLASGGLLEQYF. The CDR3 DNA reads as TGTGCCAGCAGCTTAGCTAGCGGGGGACTTCTCGAGCAGTACTTC.

V is TRBV6-5 and J is TRBJ1-6; 9 nucleotides line up with TRBD1. The CDR3 runs 14 residues. The junction had 3 bases not matched to a gene; V was cut back by 5 bases and J by 7 bases. Per germline, CDR1 MNHEY and CDR2 SVGAGI. The CDR3 bases are TGTGCCAGCAGTCCCGGGACAGGGAATTCACCCCTCCACTTT. Its protein is CASSPGTGNSPLHF.

This chain joins TRBV5-1 and TRBJ1-6; no reliable D call. CDR3 length: 14 amino acids. Germline V gene sequence: CDR1 SGHRS, CDR2 YFSETQ. The V end was cut by 4 bases, the J end by 5 bases, with 10 bases between. The CDR3 DNA reads TGCGCCAGCAGCGGTAGACGGGATAATTCACCCCTCCACTTT. It specifies CASSGRRDNSPLHF. Drawing the rest from reference TRBV5-1 and TRBJ1-6, the complete variable domain is KAGVTQTPRYLIKTRGQQVTLSCSPISGHRSVSWYQQTPGQGLQFLFEYFSETQRNKGNFPGRFSGRQFSNSRSEMNVSTLELGDSALYLCASSGRRDNSPLHFGNGTRLTVT.

The DNA for the CDR3 is TGTGCCAGTAGTCAAACCACAGGGGGCTCTGGAAACACCATATATTTT. Its translation: CASSQTTGGSGNTIYF. This rearrangement joins TRBV19 to TRBJ1-3, with 8 bases that match TRBD1. Unmatched junction bases numbered 6, after V lost 5 bases and J lost 0 bases. Germline V gene sequence: CDR1 LNHDA, CDR2 SQIVND (reference sequence). CDR3 length: 16 residues.

In this sample, this clone turned up a few times. V and J are TRBV2 and TRBJ1-1; the D is unclear. The CDR3 is 11 amino acids. Germline V gene data show CDR1 as SNHLY and CDR2 as FYNNEI. Trimming removed 4 bases from V and 10 bases from J, with 10 bases in between. The CDR3 reads CASSVEGVAFF. CDR3 nucleotide sequence: TGTGCCAGCAGTGTAGAGGGTGTAGCTTTCTTT.

This clone was detected only once. The gene calls are TRBV11-2 and TRBJ1-1, with D hard to call. The CDR3 spans 14 residues. Deletions cut 3 bases from V and 0 bases from J, with 8 bases between. CDR1 is SGHAT, CDR2 FQNNGV, per germline. DNA for the CDR3: TGTGCCAGCAGCTTCCAGGTCTTGAACACTGAAGCTTTCTTT. Translating gives CASSFQVLNTEAFF.

This clone turned up a few times. The chain is built from TRBV7-6 and TRBJ1-2; 10 nucleotides match TRBD1. Germline values: CDR1 SGHVS, CDR2 FNYEAQ. V lost 3 bases, J lost 0 bases, and 1 base stayed unmatched. CDR3 length: 15 residues. The CDR3, as DNA: TGTGCCAGCAGCTTTGGACAGGGGGCTAACTATGGCTACACCTTC. It encodes CASSFGQGANYGYTF.

In this sample, this clone turned up once. The J gene is TRBJ2-1, the V gene TRBV5-1; 8 positions agree with TRBD1. Unmatched junction bases numbered 5, after V lost 6 bases and J lost 6 bases. The CDR3 has 13 amino acids. Germline CDR1 SGHRS, CDR2 YFSETQ. In DNA form, the CDR3 reads TGCGCCAGCAACCGACAGGGGCGCAATGAGCAGTTCTTC. This sequence encodes CASNRQGRNEQFF.

The chain has TRBV5-1 and TRBJ1-2; D call uncertain. This CDR3 spans 12 amino acids. V shed 5 bases and J shed 8 bases, with 13 bases lying between them. The germline V gene has CDR1 SGHRS and CDR2 YFSETQ. For the CDR3, the DNA is TGCGCCAGCAGGGTATCGGTCGAGGGCTACACCTTC. Its translation is CASRVSVEGYTF.

The count of this clone is one. The rearrangement uses TRBV6-1 and TRBJ1-1; a possible D gene is TRBD1 (5 bases). The V end was cut by 6 bases, the J end by 5 bases, with 13 bases between. The CDR3 contains 13 residues. Germline CDR1 MNHNS, CDR2 SASEGT. The DNA of the CDR3 is TGTGCCAGCAGGATCGGGGGGTGGACTGAAGCTTTCTTT. Protein: CASRIGGWTEAFF.

This chain links TRBV6-1 with TRBJ1-1, with no clear D. The CDR3 length is 12 residues. In germline, CDR1 is MNHNS, CDR2 SASEGT. V gave up 7 bases and J gave up 0 bases, with 6 bases separating them. CDR3 DNA: TGTGCCAGCACGGTGGTGAACACTGAAGCTTTCTTT. It codes for CASTVVNTEAFF.